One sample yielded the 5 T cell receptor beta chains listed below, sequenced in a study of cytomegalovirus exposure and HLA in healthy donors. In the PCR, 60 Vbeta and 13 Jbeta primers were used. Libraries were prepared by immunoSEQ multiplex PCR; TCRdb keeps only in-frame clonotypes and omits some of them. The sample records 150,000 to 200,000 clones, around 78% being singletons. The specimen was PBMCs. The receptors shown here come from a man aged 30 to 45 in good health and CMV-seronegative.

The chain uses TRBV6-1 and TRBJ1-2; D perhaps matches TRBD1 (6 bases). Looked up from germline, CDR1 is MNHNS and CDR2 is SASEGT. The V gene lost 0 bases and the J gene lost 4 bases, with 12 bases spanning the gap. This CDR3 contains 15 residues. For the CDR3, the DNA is TGTGCCAGCAGTGAAGCGGAGACAGGTTTCTATGGCTACACCTTC. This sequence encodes CASSEAETGFYGYTF.

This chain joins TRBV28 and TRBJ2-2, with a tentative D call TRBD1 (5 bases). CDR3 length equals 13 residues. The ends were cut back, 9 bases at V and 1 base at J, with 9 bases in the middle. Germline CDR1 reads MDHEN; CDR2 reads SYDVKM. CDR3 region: CASQGVNTGELFF. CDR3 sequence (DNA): TGTGCCAGTCAAGGGGTGAACACCGGGGAGCTGTTTTTT.

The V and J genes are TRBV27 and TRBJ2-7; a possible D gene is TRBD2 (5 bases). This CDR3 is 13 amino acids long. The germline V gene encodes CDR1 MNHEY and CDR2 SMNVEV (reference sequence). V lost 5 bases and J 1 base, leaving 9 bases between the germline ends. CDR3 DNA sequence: TGTGCCAGCAGTCGGGGTAGTTCCTACGAGCAGTACTTC. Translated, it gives CASSRGSSYEQYF.

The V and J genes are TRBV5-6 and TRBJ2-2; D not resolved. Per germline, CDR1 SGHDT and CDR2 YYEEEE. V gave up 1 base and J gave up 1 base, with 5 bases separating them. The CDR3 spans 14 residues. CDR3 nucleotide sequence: TGTGCCAGCAGCTTGTACGGGAACACCGGGGAGCTGTTTTTT. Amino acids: CASSLYGNTGELFF.

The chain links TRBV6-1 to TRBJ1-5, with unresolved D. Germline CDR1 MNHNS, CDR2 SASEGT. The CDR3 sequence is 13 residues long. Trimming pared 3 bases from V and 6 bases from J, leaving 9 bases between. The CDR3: CASSERGLQPQHF. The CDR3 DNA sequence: TGTGCCAGCAGTGAGCGCGGACTTCAGCCCCAGCATTTT.